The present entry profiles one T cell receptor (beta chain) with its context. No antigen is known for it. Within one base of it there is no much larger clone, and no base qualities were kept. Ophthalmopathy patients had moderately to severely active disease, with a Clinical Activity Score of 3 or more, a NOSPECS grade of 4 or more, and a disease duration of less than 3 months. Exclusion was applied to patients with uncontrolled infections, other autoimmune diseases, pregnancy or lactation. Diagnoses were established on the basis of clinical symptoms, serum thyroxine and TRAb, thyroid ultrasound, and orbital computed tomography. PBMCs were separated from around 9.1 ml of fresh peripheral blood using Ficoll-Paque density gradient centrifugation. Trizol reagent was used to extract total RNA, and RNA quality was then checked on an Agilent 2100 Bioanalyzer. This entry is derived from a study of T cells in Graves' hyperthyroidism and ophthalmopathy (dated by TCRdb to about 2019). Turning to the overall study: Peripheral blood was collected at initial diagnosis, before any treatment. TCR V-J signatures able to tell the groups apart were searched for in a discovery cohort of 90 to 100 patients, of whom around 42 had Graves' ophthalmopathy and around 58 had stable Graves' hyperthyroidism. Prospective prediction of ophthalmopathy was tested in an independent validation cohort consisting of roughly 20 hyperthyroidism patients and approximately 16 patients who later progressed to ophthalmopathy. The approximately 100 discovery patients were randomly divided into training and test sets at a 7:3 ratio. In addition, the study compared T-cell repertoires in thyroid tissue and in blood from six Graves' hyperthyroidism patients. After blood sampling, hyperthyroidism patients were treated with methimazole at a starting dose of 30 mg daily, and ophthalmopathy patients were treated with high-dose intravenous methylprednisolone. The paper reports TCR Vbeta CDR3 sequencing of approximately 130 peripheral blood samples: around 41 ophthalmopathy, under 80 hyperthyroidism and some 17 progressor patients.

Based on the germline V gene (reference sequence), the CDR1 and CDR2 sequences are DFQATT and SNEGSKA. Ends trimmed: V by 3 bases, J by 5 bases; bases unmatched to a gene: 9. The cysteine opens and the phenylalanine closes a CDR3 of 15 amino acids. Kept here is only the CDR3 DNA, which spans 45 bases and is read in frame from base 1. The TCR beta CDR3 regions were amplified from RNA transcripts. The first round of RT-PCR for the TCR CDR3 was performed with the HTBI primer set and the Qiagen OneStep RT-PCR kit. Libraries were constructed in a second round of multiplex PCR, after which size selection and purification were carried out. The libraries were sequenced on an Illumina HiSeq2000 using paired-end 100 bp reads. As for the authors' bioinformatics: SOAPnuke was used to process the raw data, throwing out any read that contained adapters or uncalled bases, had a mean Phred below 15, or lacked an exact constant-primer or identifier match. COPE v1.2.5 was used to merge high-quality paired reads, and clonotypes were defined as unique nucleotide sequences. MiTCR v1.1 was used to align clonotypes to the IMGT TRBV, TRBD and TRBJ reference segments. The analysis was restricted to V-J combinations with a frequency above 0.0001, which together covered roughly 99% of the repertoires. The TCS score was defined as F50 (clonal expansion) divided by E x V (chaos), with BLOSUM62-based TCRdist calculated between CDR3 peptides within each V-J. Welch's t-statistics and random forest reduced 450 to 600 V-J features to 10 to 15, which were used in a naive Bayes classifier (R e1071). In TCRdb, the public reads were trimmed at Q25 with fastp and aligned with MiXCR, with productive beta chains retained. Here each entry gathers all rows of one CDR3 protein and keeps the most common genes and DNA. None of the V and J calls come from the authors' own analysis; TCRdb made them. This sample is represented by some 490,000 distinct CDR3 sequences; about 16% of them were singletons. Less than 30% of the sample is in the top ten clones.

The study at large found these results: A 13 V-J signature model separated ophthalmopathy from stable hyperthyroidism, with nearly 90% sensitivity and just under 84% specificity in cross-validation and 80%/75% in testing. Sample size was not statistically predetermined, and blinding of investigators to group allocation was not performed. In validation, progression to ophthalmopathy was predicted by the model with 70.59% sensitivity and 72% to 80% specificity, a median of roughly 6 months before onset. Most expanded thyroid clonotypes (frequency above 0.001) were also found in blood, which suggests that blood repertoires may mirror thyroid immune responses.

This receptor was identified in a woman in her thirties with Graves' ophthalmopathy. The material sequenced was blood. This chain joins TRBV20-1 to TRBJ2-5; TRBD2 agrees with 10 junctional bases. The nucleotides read TGCAGTGCTAGGGGTCTAGCGGGAGCCGTGGAGACCCAGTACTTC. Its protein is CSARGLAGAVETQYF.